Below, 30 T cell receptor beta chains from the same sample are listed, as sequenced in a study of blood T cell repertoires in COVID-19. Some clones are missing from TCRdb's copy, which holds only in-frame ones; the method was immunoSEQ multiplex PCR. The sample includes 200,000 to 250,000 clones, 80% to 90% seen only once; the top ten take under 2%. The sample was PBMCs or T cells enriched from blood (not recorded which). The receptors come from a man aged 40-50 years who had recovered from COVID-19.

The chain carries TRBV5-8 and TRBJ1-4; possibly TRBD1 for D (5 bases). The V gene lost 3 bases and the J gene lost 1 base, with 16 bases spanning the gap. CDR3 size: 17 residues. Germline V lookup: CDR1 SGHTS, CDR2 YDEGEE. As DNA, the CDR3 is TGTGCCAGCAGCTCCAGGGATAGAATAGGAACTAATGAAAAACTGTTTTTT. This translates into CASSSRDRIGTNEKLFF.

The CDR3 protein is CAISERTGGAGNTIYF. The CDR3 bases are TGTGCCATCAGTGAGAGGACAGGGGGCGCGGGAAACACCATATATTTT. This chain uses TRBV10-3 with TRBJ1-3, with 11 positions matching TRBD1. V was pared by 2 bases and J by 4 bases, with 4 bases of the junction left unmatched. The CDR3 spans 16 residues. CDR1 ENHRY and CDR2 SYGVKD come from the germline V gene.

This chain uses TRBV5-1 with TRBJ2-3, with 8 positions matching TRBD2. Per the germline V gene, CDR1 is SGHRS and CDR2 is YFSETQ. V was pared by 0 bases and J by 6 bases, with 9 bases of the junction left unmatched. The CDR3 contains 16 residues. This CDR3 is CASSLAPAGGVDTQYF. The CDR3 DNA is TGCGCCAGCAGCTTGGCTCCGGCGGGGGGAGTTGATACGCAGTATTTT. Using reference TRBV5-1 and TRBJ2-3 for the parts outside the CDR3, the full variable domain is KAGVTQTPRYLIKTRGQQVTLSCSPISGHRSVSWYQQTPGQGLQFLFEYFSETQRNKGNFPGRFSGRQFSNSRSEMNVSTLELGDSALYLCASSLAPAGGVDTQYFGPGTRLTVL.

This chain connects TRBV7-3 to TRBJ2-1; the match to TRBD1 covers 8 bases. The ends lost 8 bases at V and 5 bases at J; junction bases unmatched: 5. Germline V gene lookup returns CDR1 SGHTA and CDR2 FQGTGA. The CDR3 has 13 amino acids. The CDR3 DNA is TGTGCCAGCGGGCAGGGGGCAAACAATGAGCAGTTCTTC. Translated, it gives CASGQGANNEQFF.

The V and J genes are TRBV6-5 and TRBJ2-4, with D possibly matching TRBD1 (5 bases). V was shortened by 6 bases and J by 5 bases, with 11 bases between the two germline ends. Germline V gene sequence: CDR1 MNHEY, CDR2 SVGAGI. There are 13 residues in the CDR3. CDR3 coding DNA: TGTGCCAGCAGCAAAGGACAAGAAAACATTCAGTACTTC. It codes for CASSKGQENIQYF.

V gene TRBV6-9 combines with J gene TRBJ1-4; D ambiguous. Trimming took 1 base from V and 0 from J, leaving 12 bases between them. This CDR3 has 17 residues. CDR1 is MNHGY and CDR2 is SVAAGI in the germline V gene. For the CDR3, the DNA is TGTGCCAGCAGTTATTATTCCCTTCCCTCAACTAATGAAAAACTGTTTTTT. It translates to CASSYYSLPSTNEKLFF.

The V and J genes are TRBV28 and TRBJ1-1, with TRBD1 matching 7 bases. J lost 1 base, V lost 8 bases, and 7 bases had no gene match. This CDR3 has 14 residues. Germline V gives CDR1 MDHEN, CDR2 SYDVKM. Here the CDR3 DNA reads TGTGCCAGCCGACGAGGGGGCGAGAACACTGAAGCTTTCTTT. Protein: CASRRGGENTEAFF.

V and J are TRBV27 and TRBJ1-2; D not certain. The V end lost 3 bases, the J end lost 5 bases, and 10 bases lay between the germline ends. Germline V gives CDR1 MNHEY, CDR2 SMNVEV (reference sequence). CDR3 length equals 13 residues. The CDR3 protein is CASSLGSLYGYTF. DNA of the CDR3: TGTGCCAGCAGTTTGGGCAGTCTATATGGCTACACCTTC.

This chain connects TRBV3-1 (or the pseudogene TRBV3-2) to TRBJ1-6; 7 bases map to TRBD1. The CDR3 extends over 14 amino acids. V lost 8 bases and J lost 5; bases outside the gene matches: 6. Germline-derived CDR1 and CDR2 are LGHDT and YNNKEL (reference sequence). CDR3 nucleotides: TGTGCCAGCGGGCTCGGACAGGATAATTCACCCCTCCACTTT. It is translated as CASGLGQDNSPLHF.

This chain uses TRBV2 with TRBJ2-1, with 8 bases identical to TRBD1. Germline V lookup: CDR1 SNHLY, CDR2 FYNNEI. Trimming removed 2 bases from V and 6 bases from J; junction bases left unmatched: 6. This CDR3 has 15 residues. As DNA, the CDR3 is TGTGCCAGCAGTGAACCTGGCAGGGGGCTCAATGAGCAGTTCTTC. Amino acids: CASSEPGRGLNEQFF.

DNA for the CDR3: TGTGCCAGCAGTCCAACAGGGGGCAGTGGAAACACCATATATTTT. As protein: CASSPTGGSGNTIYF. The chain uses TRBV6-6 and TRBJ1-3; 9 bases match TRBD1. CDR3 size: 15 residues. Trimming took 5 bases from V and 3 from J; bases not matched to a gene: 5. Germline V gene sequence: CDR1 MNHNY, CDR2 SVGAGI (reference sequence).

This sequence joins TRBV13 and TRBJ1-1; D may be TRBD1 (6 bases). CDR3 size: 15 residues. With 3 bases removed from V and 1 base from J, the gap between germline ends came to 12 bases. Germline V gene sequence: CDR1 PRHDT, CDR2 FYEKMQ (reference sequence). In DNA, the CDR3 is TGTGCCAGCAGCTTGACGGGACAAACGAACACTGAAGCTTTCTTT. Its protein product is CASSLTGQTNTEAFF.

The CDR3 DNA sequence: TGTGCCTGGAGCATCCCGGGACTAGGGCAGTACTTC. Protein: CAWSIPGLGQYF. The rearrangement joins TRBV30 to TRBJ2-7, with 8 bases aligning to TRBD2. The CDR3 is 12 residues long. J lost 9 bases, V lost 3 bases, and 7 bases had no gene match. Per germline, CDR1 GTSNPN and CDR2 SVGIG (reference sequence).

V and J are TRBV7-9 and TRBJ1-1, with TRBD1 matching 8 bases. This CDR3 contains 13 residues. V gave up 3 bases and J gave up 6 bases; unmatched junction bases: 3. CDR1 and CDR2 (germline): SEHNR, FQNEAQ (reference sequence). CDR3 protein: CASSFDRGPEAFF. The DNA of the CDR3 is TGTGCCAGCAGCTTCGACAGGGGTCCTGAAGCTTTCTTT. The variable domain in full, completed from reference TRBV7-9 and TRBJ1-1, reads DTGVSQNPRHKITKRGQNVTFRCDPISEHNRLYWYRQTLGQGPEFLTYFQNEAQLEKSRLLSDRFSAERPKGSFSTLEIQRTEQGDSAMYLCASSFDRGPEAFFGQGTRLTVV.

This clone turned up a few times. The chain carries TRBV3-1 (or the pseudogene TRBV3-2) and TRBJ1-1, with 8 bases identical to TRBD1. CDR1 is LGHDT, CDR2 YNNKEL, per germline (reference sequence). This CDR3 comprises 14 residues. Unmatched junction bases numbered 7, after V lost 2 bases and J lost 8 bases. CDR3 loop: CASSQSDREGEAFF. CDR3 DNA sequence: TGTGCCAGCAGCCAATCGGACAGGGAAGGGGAAGCTTTCTTT.

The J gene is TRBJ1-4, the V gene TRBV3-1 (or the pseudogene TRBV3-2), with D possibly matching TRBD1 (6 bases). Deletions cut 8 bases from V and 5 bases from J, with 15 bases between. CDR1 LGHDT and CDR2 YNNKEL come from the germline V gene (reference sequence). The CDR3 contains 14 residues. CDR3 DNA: TGTGCCAGCGGACACAGGGCTGTAAATGAAAAACTGTTTTTT. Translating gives CASGHRAVNEKLFF.

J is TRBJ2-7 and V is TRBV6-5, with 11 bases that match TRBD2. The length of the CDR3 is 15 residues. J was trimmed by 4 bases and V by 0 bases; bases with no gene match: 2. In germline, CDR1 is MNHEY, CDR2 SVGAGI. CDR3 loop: CASSYSTSGIYEQYF. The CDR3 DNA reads TGTGCCAGCAGTTACTCGACTAGCGGGATATACGAGCAGTACTTC.

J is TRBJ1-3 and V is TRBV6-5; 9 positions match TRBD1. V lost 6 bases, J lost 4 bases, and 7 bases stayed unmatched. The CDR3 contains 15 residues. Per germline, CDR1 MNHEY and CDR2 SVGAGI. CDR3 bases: TGTGCCAGCAGGGGTGGACAGGGGATAGGAAACACCATATATTTT. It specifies CASRGGQGIGNTIYF.

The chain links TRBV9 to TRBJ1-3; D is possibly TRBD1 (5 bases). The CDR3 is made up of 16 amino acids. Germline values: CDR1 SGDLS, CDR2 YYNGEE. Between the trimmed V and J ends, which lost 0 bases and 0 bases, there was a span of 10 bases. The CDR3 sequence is CASSVDHRLSGNTIYF. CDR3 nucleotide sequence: TGTGCCAGCAGCGTAGACCACAGGCTCTCTGGAAACACCATATATTTT.

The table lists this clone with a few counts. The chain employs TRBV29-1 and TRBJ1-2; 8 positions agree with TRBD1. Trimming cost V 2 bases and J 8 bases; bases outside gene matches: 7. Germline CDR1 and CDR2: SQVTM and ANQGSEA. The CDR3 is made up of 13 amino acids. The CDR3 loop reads CSVERQGLEGYTF. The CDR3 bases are TGCAGCGTTGAAAGACAGGGGCTAGAAGGCTACACCTTC.

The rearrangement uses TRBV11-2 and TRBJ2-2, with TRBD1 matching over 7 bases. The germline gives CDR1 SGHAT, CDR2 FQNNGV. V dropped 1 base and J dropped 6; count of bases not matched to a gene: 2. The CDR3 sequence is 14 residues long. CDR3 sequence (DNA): TGTGCCAGCAGCTTAGGACAGGGTTCCGGGGAGCTGTTTTTT. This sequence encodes CASSLGQGSGELFF.

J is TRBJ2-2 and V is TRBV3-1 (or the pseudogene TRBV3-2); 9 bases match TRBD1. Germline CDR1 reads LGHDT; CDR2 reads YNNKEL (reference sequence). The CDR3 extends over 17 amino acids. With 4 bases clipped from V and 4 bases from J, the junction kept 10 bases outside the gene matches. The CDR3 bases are TGTGCCAGCAGCCCAGTCTTAGACAGGGGGGTCACCGGGGAGCTGTTTTTT. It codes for CASSPVLDRGVTGELFF.

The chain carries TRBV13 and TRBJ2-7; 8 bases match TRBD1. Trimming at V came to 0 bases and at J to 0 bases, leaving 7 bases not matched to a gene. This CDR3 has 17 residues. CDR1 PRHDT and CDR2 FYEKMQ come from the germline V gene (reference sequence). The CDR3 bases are TGTGCCAGCAGCTTAGGGTTAGGACAGGGTTACTCCTACGAGCAGTACTTC. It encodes CASSLGLGQGYSYEQYF.

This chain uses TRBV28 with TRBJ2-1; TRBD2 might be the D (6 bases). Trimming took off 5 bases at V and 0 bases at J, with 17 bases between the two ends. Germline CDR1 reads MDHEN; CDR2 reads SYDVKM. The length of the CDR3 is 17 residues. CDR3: CASSPLPRAGSYNEQFF. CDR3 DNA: TGTGCCAGCAGTCCCCTCCCTAGAGCGGGCTCCTACAATGAGCAGTTCTTC.

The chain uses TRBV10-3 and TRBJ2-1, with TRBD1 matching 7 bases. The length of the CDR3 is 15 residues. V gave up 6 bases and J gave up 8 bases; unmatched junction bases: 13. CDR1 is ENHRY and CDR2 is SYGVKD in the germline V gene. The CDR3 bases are TGTGCCATCAGCGGAACAGTCGGAAGGGGGCATGAGCAGTTCTTC. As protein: CAISGTVGRGHEQFF.

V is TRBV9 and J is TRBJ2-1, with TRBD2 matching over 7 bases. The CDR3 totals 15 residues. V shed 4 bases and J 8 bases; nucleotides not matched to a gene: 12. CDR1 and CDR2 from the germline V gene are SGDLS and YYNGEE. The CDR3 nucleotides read TGTGCCAGCAGCCTCGGGGGGACGCAGACGTATGAGCAGTTCTTC. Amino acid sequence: CASSLGGTQTYEQFF.

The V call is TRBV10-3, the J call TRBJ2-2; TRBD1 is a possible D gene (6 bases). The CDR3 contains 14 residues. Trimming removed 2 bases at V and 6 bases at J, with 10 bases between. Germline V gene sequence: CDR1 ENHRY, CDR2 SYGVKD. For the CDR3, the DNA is TGTGCCATCAGTGAGGCGGACAGATCCGGGGAGCTGTTTTTT. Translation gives CAISEADRSGELFF.

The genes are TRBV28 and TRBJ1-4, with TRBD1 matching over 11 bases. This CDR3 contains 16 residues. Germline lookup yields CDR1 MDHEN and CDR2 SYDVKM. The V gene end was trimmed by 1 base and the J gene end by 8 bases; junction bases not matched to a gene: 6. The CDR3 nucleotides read TGTGCCAGCAGTTTATTAGGGACAGGGGGTCAGGAAAAACTGTTTTTT. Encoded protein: CASSLLGTGGQEKLFF.

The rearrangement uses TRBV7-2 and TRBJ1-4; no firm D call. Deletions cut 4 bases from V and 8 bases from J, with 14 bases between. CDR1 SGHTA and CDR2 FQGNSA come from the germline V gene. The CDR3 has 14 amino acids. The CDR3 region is CASSSKEGVEKLFF. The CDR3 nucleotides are TGTGCCAGCAGCTCCAAGGAGGGTGTGGAAAAACTGTTTTTT. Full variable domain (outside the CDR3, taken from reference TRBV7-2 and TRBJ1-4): GAGVSQSPSNKVTEKGKDVELRCDPISGHTALYWYRQSLGQGLEFLIYFQGNSAPDKSGLPSDRFSAERTGGSVSTLTIQRTQQEDSAVYLCASSSKEGVEKLFFGSGTQLSVL.

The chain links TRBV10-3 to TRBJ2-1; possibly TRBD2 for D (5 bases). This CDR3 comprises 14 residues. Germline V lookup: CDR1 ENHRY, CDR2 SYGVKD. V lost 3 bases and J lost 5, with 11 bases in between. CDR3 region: CAISEAEVNNEQFF. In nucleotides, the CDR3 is TGTGCCATCAGTGAAGCGGAAGTCAACAATGAGCAGTTCTTC.